These T cell receptor beta chains were read from a single sample in a study of CD4+ T cells in melanoma. Assay: immunoSEQ multiplex PCR; the TCRdb copy retains only in-frame clones and omits some. Here the sample spans about 140,000 clones, about 93% being singletons. The source of these receptors is a human donor with melanoma. Each CDR3 is given with its conserved first and last residue. The D gene is left open where the match is weak. Some rows mark clone size as missing; the rest say once, few, many or name a class of expanded clone.

D gene: NA
V gene: TRBV2
J gene: TRBJ1-1
CDR3 length: 12
clone size: NA
CDR3 DNA: TGTGCCAGCAGGGGAGGGGAAACTGAAGCTTTCTTT
CDR3 protein: CASRGGETEAFF

D gene: NA
V gene: TRBV10-3
J gene: TRBJ2-1
CDR3 length: 15
clone size: NA
CDR3 DNA: TGTGCCATCAGTGAGAGCGTCAGCTCCTACAATGAGCAGTTCTTC
CDR3 protein: CAISESVSSYNEQFF

D gene: NA
V gene: TRBV5-1
J gene: TRBJ1-6
CDR3 length: 14
clone size: NA
CDR3 DNA: TGCGCCAGCAGCTTGGATAGGAGTAATTCACCCCTCCACTTT
CDR3 protein: CASSLDRSNSPLHF

D gene: NA
V gene: TRBV29-1
J gene: TRBJ2-7
CDR3 length: 11
clone size: NA
CDR3 DNA: TGCAGCGTCGCCGGGTCCGACGAGCAGTACTTC
CDR3 protein: CSVAGSDEQYF

D gene: NA
V gene: TRBV5-6
J gene: TRBJ1-4
CDR3 length: 13
clone size: NA
CDR3 DNA: TGTGCCAGCAGCTTGATTGGGGACGAAAAACTGTTTTTT
CDR3 protein: CASSLIGDEKLFF

D gene: NA
V gene: TRBV4-2
J gene: TRBJ1-2
CDR3 length: 13
clone size: NA
CDR3 DNA: TGTGCCAGCAGCCAAGACAGATACTATGGCTACACCTTC
CDR3 protein: CASSQDRYYGYTF

D gene: NA
V gene: TRBV27
J gene: TRBJ2-6
CDR3 length: 15
clone size: NA
CDR3 DNA: TGTGCCAGCAGTGTCCAGTACCTCGGGGCCAACGTCCTGACTTTC
CDR3 protein: CASSVQYLGANVLTF

D gene: TRBD1
V gene: TRBV4-2
J gene: TRBJ2-1
CDR3 length: 18
clone size: NA
CDR3 DNA: TGTGCCAGCAGCCAAGGCCCGACAGGGACGTCTGTCTACAATGAGCAGTTCTTC
CDR3 protein: CASSQGPTGTSVYNEQFF

D gene: TRBD1
V gene: TRBV5-1
J gene: TRBJ2-3
CDR3 length: 18
clone size: once
CDR3 DNA: TGCGCCAGCAGCTCCAGACCGGGACAGGGCGAAACCACAGATACGCAGTATTTT
CDR3 protein: CASSSRPGQGETTDTQYF

D gene: NA
V gene: TRBV6-6
J gene: TRBJ1-1
CDR3 length: 13
clone size: NA
CDR3 DNA: TGTGCCAGCAGCCAATCCAGGAACACTGAAGCTTTCTTT
CDR3 protein: CASSQSRNTEAFF

D gene: NA
V gene: TRBV9
J gene: TRBJ1-1
CDR3 length: 13
clone size: NA
CDR3 DNA: TGTGCCAGCAGCGCCTACAGAGGAACTGAAGCTTTCTTT
CDR3 protein: CASSAYRGTEAFF

D gene: NA
V gene: TRBV19
J gene: TRBJ1-3
CDR3 length: 15
clone size: NA
CDR3 DNA: TGTGCCAGTACCCGTGTAGGCTTCTCTGGAAACACCATATATTTT
CDR3 protein: CASTRVGFSGNTIYF

D gene: TRBD2
V gene: TRBV11-2
J gene: TRBJ2-1
CDR3 length: 14
clone size: NA
CDR3 DNA: TGTGCCAGCAGCTATTCTAGCGGGGGTGATGAGCAGTTCTTC
CDR3 protein: CASSYSSGGDEQFF

D gene: NA
V gene: TRBV15
J gene: TRBJ2-7
CDR3 length: 13
clone size: NA
CDR3 DNA: TGTGCCACCAGTATGACCCCACTCTACGAGCAGTACTTC
CDR3 protein: CATSMTPLYEQYF

D gene: TRBD1
V gene: TRBV9
J gene: TRBJ1-3
CDR3 length: 16
clone size: NA
CDR3 DNA: TGTGCCAGCAGCGTACGGAACAGGGGGCCGTCAAACACCATATATTTT
CDR3 protein: CASSVRNRGPSNTIYF

D gene: NA
V gene: TRBV5-1
J gene: TRBJ2-7
CDR3 length: 15
clone size: NA
CDR3 DNA: TGCGCCAGCAGGTTAGGGGGTGAATACCTACGAGAGCAGTACTTC
CDR3 protein: CASRLGGEYLREQYF

D gene: NA
V gene: TRBV7-9
J gene: TRBJ1-5
CDR3 length: 13
clone size: NA
CDR3 DNA: TGTGCCAGCAGCTTAGGGTTAGACCAGCCCCAGCATTTT
CDR3 protein: CASSLGLDQPQHF

D gene: NA
V gene: TRBV6-5
J gene: TRBJ1-1
CDR3 length: 15
clone size: NA
CDR3 DNA: TGTGCCAGCAGGCCACTCCAGGGGACGAACACTGAAGCTTTCTTT
CDR3 protein: CASRPLQGTNTEAFF

D gene: TRBD1
V gene: TRBV19
J gene: TRBJ1-1
CDR3 length: 18
clone size: NA
CDR3 DNA: TGTGCCAGTAGTACCGCCCCGGGACAGGGGTTGATGAACACTGAAGCTTTCTTT
CDR3 protein: CASSTAPGQGLMNTEAFF

D gene: NA
V gene: TRBV5-6
J gene: TRBJ2-5
CDR3 length: 12
clone size: NA
CDR3 DNA: TGTGCCAGCAGCTTGAGGGAAGAGACCCAGTACTTC
CDR3 protein: CASSLREETQYF

D gene: TRBD2
V gene: TRBV29-1
J gene: TRBJ2-5
CDR3 length: 15
clone size: NA
CDR3 DNA: TGCAGCGTTGTTTGGCTAGCGGGGACCACGGAGACCCAGTACTTC
CDR3 protein: CSVVWLAGTTETQYF

D gene: TRBD2
V gene: TRBV9
J gene: TRBJ2-2
CDR3 length: 13
clone size: NA
CDR3 DNA: TGTGCCAGCAGCGTATCGGGGGGCGGGGAGCTGTTTTTT
CDR3 protein: CASSVSGGGELFF

D gene: NA
V gene: TRBV5-8
J gene: TRBJ2-2
CDR3 length: 16
clone size: NA
CDR3 DNA: TGTGCCAGCAGCTTTCCCCGTTCGTATGGTACCGGGGAGCTGTTTTTT
CDR3 protein: CASSFPRSYGTGELFF

D gene: NA
V gene: TRBV7-9
J gene: TRBJ1-2
CDR3 length: 15
clone size: few
CDR3 DNA: TGTGCCAGCAGAGAACAGGCGGTGTCGGTGGGAGGCTACACCTTC
CDR3 protein: CASREQAVSVGGYTF

D gene: NA
V gene: TRBV5-1
J gene: TRBJ2-5
CDR3 length: 14
clone size: NA
CDR3 DNA: TGCGCCAGCAGCCCCACTGGGTACCAAGAGACCCAGTACTTC
CDR3 protein: CASSPTGYQETQYF

D gene: NA
V gene: TRBV2
J gene: TRBJ2-4
CDR3 length: 15
clone size: NA
CDR3 DNA: TGTGCCAGCAGTGCCCAGGGTATTGTCAAAAACATTCAGTACTTC
CDR3 protein: CASSAQGIVKNIQYF

D gene: NA
V gene: TRBV14
J gene: TRBJ2-6
CDR3 length: 13
clone size: NA
CDR3 DNA: TGTGCCAGCAGCAACTCTGGGGCCAACGTCCTGACTTTC
CDR3 protein: CASSNSGANVLTF

D gene: NA
V gene: TRBV5-1
J gene: TRBJ2-1
CDR3 length: 13
clone size: few
CDR3 DNA: TGCGCCAGCAGCTTGGGAAAAAACAATGAGCAGTTCTTC
CDR3 protein: CASSLGKNNEQFF

D gene: TRBD1
V gene: TRBV29-1
J gene: TRBJ1-4
CDR3 length: 13
clone size: NA
CDR3 DNA: TGCAGCTCAGGCAGGGGGGCGGGTGAAAAACTGTTTTTT
CDR3 protein: CSSGRGAGEKLFF

D gene: NA
V gene: TRBV5-6
J gene: TRBJ2-6
CDR3 length: 18
clone size: NA
CDR3 DNA: TGTGCCAGCAGCTTGAATGGGGGTCGTAGTTCTGGGGCCAACGTCCTGACTTTC
CDR3 protein: CASSLNGGRSSGANVLTF

D gene: TRBD1
V gene: TRBV6-5
J gene: TRBJ1-2
CDR3 length: 14
clone size: few
CDR3 DNA: TGTGCCAGCAGCGGACAGGGTAATTCTCGAGGCTACACCTTC
CDR3 protein: CASSGQGNSRGYTF

D gene: NA
V gene: TRBV13
J gene: TRBJ2-5
CDR3 length: 14
clone size: NA
CDR3 DNA: TGTGCCAGCAGCCGGAGATCGGGACAAGAGACCCAGTACTTC
CDR3 protein: CASSRRSGQETQYF

D gene: NA
V gene: TRBV19
J gene: TRBJ1-3
CDR3 length: 16
clone size: NA
CDR3 DNA: TGTGCCAGTTCAAGGGTTGTGGGATCTCCTGGAAACACCATATATTTT
CDR3 protein: CASSRVVGSPGNTIYF

D gene: NA
V gene: TRBV2
J gene: TRBJ2-5
CDR3 length: 14
clone size: NA
CDR3 DNA: TGTGCCAGCAGTGAAGAGCCCAGTATAAAGACCCAGTACTTC
CDR3 protein: CASSEEPSIKTQYF

D gene: TRBD1
V gene: TRBV27
J gene: TRBJ1-2
CDR3 length: 15
clone size: NA
CDR3 DNA: TGTGCCAGCAGTTCATCAATGGGACAGGTGCGGGGCTACACCTTC
CDR3 protein: CASSSSMGQVRGYTF

D gene: NA
V gene: TRBV12-2
J gene: TRBJ2-4
CDR3 length: 16
clone size: NA
CDR3 DNA: TGTGCAAGTCGCTTAATAAAACTAGCGGTAAAAAACATTCAGTACTTC
CDR3 protein: CASRLIKLAVKNIQYF

D gene: NA
V gene: TRBV29-1
J gene: TRBJ1-1
CDR3 length: 13
clone size: NA
CDR3 DNA: TGCAGCGTTGTTCCCCAGGGAAGGACTGAAGCTTTCTTT
CDR3 protein: CSVVPQGRTEAFF

D gene: NA
V gene: TRBV6-5
J gene: TRBJ1-1
CDR3 length: 14
clone size: once
CDR3 DNA: TGTGCCAGCAGCTCCCAGCGGGGGAAATCCCAAGCTTTCTTT
CDR3 protein: CASSSQRGKSQAFF

D gene: TRBD2
V gene: TRBV5-1
J gene: TRBJ2-2
CDR3 length: 17
clone size: NA
CDR3 DNA: TGCGCCAGCTACACAGCGGGGGGGACGCAGAACACCGGGGAGCTGTTTTTT
CDR3 protein: CASYTAGGTQNTGELFF

D gene: TRBD1
V gene: TRBV5-1
J gene: TRBJ1-1
CDR3 length: 14
clone size: once
CDR3 DNA: TGCGCCAGCAGCGTCCCGACAGGGTCCGGTGAAGCTTTCTTT
CDR3 protein: CASSVPTGSGEAFF

D gene: TRBD2
V gene: TRBV5-1
J gene: TRBJ2-1
CDR3 length: 15
clone size: NA
CDR3 DNA: TGCGCCAGCAGCTTCGACAAGCGGGGGGAAGGTGAGCAGTTCTTC
CDR3 protein: CASSFDKRGEGEQFF

D gene: NA
V gene: TRBV27
J gene: TRBJ1-2
CDR3 length: 16
clone size: NA
CDR3 DNA: TGTGCCAGCAGTTTATCCACCAGGGTCCCGCGGTATGGCTACACCTTC
CDR3 protein: CASSLSTRVPRYGYTF

D gene: TRBD1
V gene: TRBV7-9
J gene: TRBJ1-1
CDR3 length: 15
clone size: NA
CDR3 DNA: TGTGCCAGCAGCTTAAGGGCAGGGGGAAACACTGAAGCTTTCTTT
CDR3 protein: CASSLRAGGNTEAFF

D gene: TRBD1
V gene: TRBV7-3
J gene: TRBJ2-3
CDR3 length: 14
clone size: few
CDR3 DNA: TGTGCCAGCTCGAGGGACAGCTCCACAGATACGCAGTATTTT
CDR3 protein: CASSRDSSTDTQYF

D gene: NA
V gene: TRBV7-9
J gene: TRBJ1-5
CDR3 length: 18
clone size: NA
CDR3 DNA: TGTGCCAGCAGCTTAGTTAGGTACAGCTCCCTCGGCAATCAGCCCCAGCATTTT
CDR3 protein: CASSLVRYSSLGNQPQHF

D gene: NA
V gene: TRBV5-1
J gene: TRBJ2-3
CDR3 length: 17
clone size: NA
CDR3 DNA: TGCGCCAGCAGCTTGGTAACGAGCGGGTTCGGCACAGATACGCAGTATTTT
CDR3 protein: CASSLVTSGFGTDTQYF

D gene: NA
V gene: TRBV5-5
J gene: TRBJ1-2
CDR3 length: 12
clone size: NA
CDR3 DNA: TGTGCCAGCAGCTTAGGGTCCTATGGCTACACCTTC
CDR3 protein: CASSLGSYGYTF

D gene: NA
V gene: TRBV5-1
J gene: TRBJ1-5
CDR3 length: 15
clone size: NA
CDR3 DNA: TGCGCCAGCAGCTTGGGACCGCTGAGCAATCAGCCCCAGCATTTT
CDR3 protein: CASSLGPLSNQPQHF

D gene: TRBD2
V gene: TRBV6-1
J gene: TRBJ2-2
CDR3 length: 17
clone size: once
CDR3 DNA: TGTGCCAGCAGTGGGGGCCTGGGGACTAGCGGAGGCGGGGAGCTGTTTTTT
CDR3 protein: CASSGGLGTSGGGELFF

D gene: TRBD2
V gene: TRBV10-3
J gene: TRBJ2-3
CDR3 length: 15
clone size: NA
CDR3 DNA: TGTGCCATCAGTGAGGTAGCGGGTGCGACAGATACGCAGTATTTT
CDR3 protein: CAISEVAGATDTQYF

D gene: TRBD1
V gene: TRBV2
J gene: TRBJ2-7
CDR3 length: 13
clone size: NA
CDR3 DNA: TGTGCCAGCAGGGGCAGGGGGTACTACGAGCAGTACTTC
CDR3 protein: CASRGRGYYEQYF

D gene: NA
V gene: TRBV7-9
J gene: TRBJ2-5
CDR3 length: 12
clone size: NA
CDR3 DNA: TGTGCCAGCAGGCCCGGAGGGGAGACCCAGTACTTC
CDR3 protein: CASRPGGETQYF

D gene: NA
V gene: TRBV18
J gene: TRBJ2-3
CDR3 length: 14
clone size: NA
CDR3 DNA: TGTGCCAGCTCACCTAAGGCACCCTCAGATACGCAGTATTTT
CDR3 protein: CASSPKAPSDTQYF